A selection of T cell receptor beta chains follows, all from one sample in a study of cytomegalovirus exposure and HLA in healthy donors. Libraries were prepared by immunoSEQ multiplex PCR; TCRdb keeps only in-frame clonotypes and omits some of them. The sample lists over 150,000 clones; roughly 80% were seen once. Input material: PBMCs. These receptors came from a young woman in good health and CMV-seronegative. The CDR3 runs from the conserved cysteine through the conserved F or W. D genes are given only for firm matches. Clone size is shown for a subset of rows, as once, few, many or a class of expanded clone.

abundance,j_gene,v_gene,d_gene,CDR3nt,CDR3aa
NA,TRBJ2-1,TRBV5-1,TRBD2,TGCGCCAGCAGCTCCGGACTAGCGGGAGGGATATTTAGCTCCTACAATGAGCAGTTCTTC,CASSSGLAGGIFSSYNEQFF
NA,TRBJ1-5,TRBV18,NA,TGTGCCAGCTCACCAATAGGGGGAGCAAGCAATCAGCCCCAGCATTTT,CASSPIGGASNQPQHF
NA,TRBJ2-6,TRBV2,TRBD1,TGTGCCAGCAGTGTCCAGGGGGCTGGGGCCAACGTCCTGACTTTC,CASSVQGAGANVLTF
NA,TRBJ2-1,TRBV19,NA,TGTGCCAGTAGTATCGCCCCTTCCGGACTTAAGAATGAGCAGTTCTTC,CASSIAPSGLKNEQFF
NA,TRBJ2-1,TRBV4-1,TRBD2,TGCGCCAGCAGCCAAGATAGCGGGGGGGCAAATGAGCAGTTCTTC,CASSQDSGGANEQFF
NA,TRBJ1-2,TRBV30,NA,TGTGCCTGGAGTGTACTAGCGGAGGATGGCTACACCTTC,CAWSVLAEDGYTF
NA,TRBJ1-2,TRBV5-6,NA,TGTGCCAGCAGCACCCCGGACAGAATTAACTATGGCTACACCTTC,CASSTPDRINYGYTF
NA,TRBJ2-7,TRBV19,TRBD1,TGTGCCAGTAGCGGGACAGGGGCCTCCTACGAGCAGTACTTC,CASSGTGASYEQYF
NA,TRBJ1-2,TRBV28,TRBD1,TGTGCCAGCAGTGACAGGGGCAACTATGGCTACACCTTC,CASSDRGNYGYTF
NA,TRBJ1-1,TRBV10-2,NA,TGCGCCACCTCTCTAGTGAACACTGAAGCTTTCTTT,CATSLVNTEAFF
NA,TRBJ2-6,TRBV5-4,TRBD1,TGTGCCAGCAGCTTGGGGACAGGGTATGGGGCCAACGTCCTGACTTTC,CASSLGTGYGANVLTF
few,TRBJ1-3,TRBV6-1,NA,TGTGCCAGCAGTGAAGCAGGCGGTGGAAACACCATATATTTT,CASSEAGGGNTIYF
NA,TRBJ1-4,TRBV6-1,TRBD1,TGTGCCAGCAGTGAAACCTCCCTTTTTTACAGGGGAAATGAAAAACTGTTTTTT,CASSETSLFYRGNEKLFF
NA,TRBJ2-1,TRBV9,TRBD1,TGTGCCAGCAGCGTACGAGAAGGGGGCGCGGACGCTACCTACAATGAGCAGTTCTTC,CASSVREGGADATYNEQFF
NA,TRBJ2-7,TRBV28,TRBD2,TGTGCCAGCAGTCCACGGGGGGGCAGCTACGAGCAGTACTTC,CASSPRGGSYEQYF
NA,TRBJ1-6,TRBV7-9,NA,TGTGCCAGCAGCTTAGTAGGACAGAGAAATTCACCCCTCCACTTT,CASSLVGQRNSPLHF
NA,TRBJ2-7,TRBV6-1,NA,TGTGCCAGCAGGGGGCCCTCCTACGAGCAGTACTTC,CASRGPSYEQYF
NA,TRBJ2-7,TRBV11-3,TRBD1,TGTGCCAGCAGCTCAGGGACAGGCAACGAGCAGTACTTC,CASSSGTGNEQYF
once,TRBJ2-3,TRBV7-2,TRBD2,TGTGCCAGCAGCTTAGAAGGAGGAGCGGGGACCTCAGATACGCAGTATTTT,CASSLEGGAGTSDTQYF
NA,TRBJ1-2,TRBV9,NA,TGTGCCAGCAGCGTAGTTCTAGATGGGGCCGGCTACACCTTC,CASSVVLDGAGYTF
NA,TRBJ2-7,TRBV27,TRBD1,TGTGCCAGCAGTTTATTAAGTTCTGGGGACAGCTACGAGCAGTACTTC,CASSLLSSGDSYEQYF
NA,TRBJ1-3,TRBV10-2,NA,TGCGCCAGCAGTGAGTTCGGGGGATCTGGAAACACCATATATTTT,CASSEFGGSGNTIYF
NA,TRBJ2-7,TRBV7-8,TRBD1,TGTGCCAGCAGCTTAACCGGGACAGGGGGTTACGAGCAGTACTTC,CASSLTGTGGYEQYF
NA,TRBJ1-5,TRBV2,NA,TGTGCCAGCAGAGGGGTGGATCAGCATTTT,CASRGVDQHF
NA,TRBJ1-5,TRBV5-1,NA,TGCGCCAGCAGCTTCGGGCAGGGCTACAATCAGCCCCAGCATTTT,CASSFGQGYNQPQHF
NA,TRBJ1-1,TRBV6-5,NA,TGTGCCAGCAGCCCCACTGTGAACACTGAAGCTTTCTTT,CASSPTVNTEAFF
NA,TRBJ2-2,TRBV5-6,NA,TGTGCCAGCAGCTTTGTCTCCTATGAGCCCGGGGAGCTGTTTTTT,CASSFVSYEPGELFF
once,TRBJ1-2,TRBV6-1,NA,TGTGCCAGCAGAAGCGTAGGAGGGTACTTCGGCTACACCTTC,CASRSVGGYFGYTF
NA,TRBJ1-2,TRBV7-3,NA,TGTGCCAGCAGCGCCCAAGAGGGGGACGGCTACACCTTC,CASSAQEGDGYTF
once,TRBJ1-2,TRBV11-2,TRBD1,TGTGCCAGCAGCTTAGTCTGGGACAGGAACTATGGCTACACCTTC,CASSLVWDRNYGYTF
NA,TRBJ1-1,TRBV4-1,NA,TGCGCCAGCAGCCAGGGATGGACAACGGCCTCTGAAGCTTTCTTT,CASSQGWTTASEAFF
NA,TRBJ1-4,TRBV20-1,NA,TGCAGTGCCCACTCGGGTGAAAAACTGTTTTTT,CSAHSGEKLFF
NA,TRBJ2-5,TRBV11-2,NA,TGTGCCAGCAGCTATAGTTTTCAAGAGACCCAGTACTTC,CASSYSFQETQYF
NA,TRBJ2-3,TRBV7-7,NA,TGTGCCAGCAGCTTAGATGAGGCCACCGGCACAGATACGCAGTATTTT,CASSLDEATGTDTQYF
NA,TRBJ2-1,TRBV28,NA,TGTGCCAGCAGTTGGGGTCCAGGGAATGAGCAGTTCTTC,CASSWGPGNEQFF
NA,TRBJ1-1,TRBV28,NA,TGTGCCAGCAGTTTGCAGTCAGGGGTTTGGACTGAAGCTTTCTTT,CASSLQSGVWTEAFF
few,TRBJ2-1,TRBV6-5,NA,TGTGCCAGCAGAGGCGGCAATGAGCAGTTCTTC,CASRGGNEQFF
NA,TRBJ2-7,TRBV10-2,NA,TGCGCCAGCACCCTGACGGGGGCCTACGAGCAGTACTTC,CASTLTGAYEQYF
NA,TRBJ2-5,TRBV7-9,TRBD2,TGTGCCAGCAGCTTAGTCGGGGGGGCGATTCAAGAGACCCAGTACTTC,CASSLVGGAIQETQYF